A selection of T cell receptor beta chains follows, all from one sample in a study of blood T cell repertoires in COVID-19. Sequencing was performed with immunoSEQ multiplex PCR; in TCRdb, only in-frame clones are kept and a portion is missing. Among more than 110,000 clones listed, 88% were seen once. Sequencing was carried out using peripheral blood. The origin of the receptors is a man aged 45 to 65 with active or convalescent COVID-19. The CDR3 runs from the conserved cysteine through the conserved F or W. The D gene is left open where the match is weak. Rows give clone size only sometimes, using once, few, many, or a class for an expanded clone.

cdr3_length j_call v_call d_call clone_size cdr3_aa cdr3_nt
21 TRBJ1-5 TRBV3-1/TRBV3-2 . . CASSQDIGPGSTVKGNQPQHF TGTGCCAGCAGCCAAGATATAGGGCCAGGGTCAACGGTTAAGGGCAATCAGCCCCAGCATTTT
13 TRBJ2-5 TRBV12-3/TRBV12-4 . . CASRLRPQRTQYF TGTGCCAGCAGGCTGAGACCCCAGCGGACCCAGTACTTC
16 TRBJ2-3 TRBV4-1 . . CASSQVIGGKRPTQYF TGCGCCAGCAGCCAAGTAATTGGCGGGAAGAGGCCTACGCAGTATTTT
14 TRBJ2-1 TRBV9 . . CASRGTGTYNEQFF TGTGCCAGCAGGGGGACTGGCACTTACAATGAGCAGTTCTTC
13 TRBJ2-7 TRBV29-1 . . CSVVRPGTYEQYF TGCAGCGTTGTCCGGCCAGGGACCTACGAGCAGTACTTC
15 TRBJ2-5 TRBV11-3 TRBD2 . CASSPRTSGKETQYF TGTGCCAGCAGCCCGAGGACTAGCGGAAAAGAGACCCAGTACTTC
13 TRBJ1-4 TRBV6-5 TRBD1 . CASNRDRDEKLFF TGTGCCAGCAACCGGGACAGGGATGAAAAACTGTTTTTT
15 TRBJ2-7 TRBV7-3 TRBD2 . CASSPPGLAGDEQYF TGTGCCAGCAGCCCCCCGGGACTAGCGGGAGACGAGCAGTACTTC
15 TRBJ2-1 TRBV7-3 TRBD2 . CASSPSGSSYNEQFF TGTGCCAGCAGCCCTAGCGGGAGCTCCTACAATGAGCAGTTCTTC
15 TRBJ2-3 TRBV5-6 TRBD2 . CASSLAPGRADTQYF TGTGCCAGCAGCTTGGCACCCGGGAGGGCGGATACGCAGTATTTT
21 TRBJ2-7 TRBV21-1 . . CPSRKRGGVLAGGGFTYEQYF TGTCCCAGCCGCAAACGGGGGGGGGTACTAGCGGGAGGAGGATTCACCTACGAGCAGTACTTC
16 TRBJ2-1 TRBV5-1 . . CASSGKVGGSYNEQFF TGCGCCAGCAGTGGGAAGGTGGGAGGCTCCTACAATGAGCAGTTCTTC
14 TRBJ2-7 TRBV7-9 . . CASSLESPGYEQYF TGTGCCAGCAGCCTAGAGAGCCCCGGGTACGAGCAGTACTTC
14 TRBJ2-4 TRBV28 TRBD1 . CASGTGGTKNIQYF TGTGCCAGTGGGACAGGGGGGACCAAAAACATTCAGTACTTC
15 TRBJ1-6 TRBV6-6 TRBD1 once CASSYRGQGNSPLHF TGTGCCAGCAGTTATCGAGGACAGGGGAATTCACCCCTCCACTTT
15 TRBJ2-7 TRBV25-1 TRBD1 . CASSDRDRRAYEQYF TGTGCCAGCAGTGACCGGGACAGGCGTGCCTACGAGCAGTACTTC
14 TRBJ1-1 TRBV28 . . CASRPTRGNTEAFF TGTGCCAGCAGACCCACTAGAGGGAACACTGAAGCTTTCTTT
15 TRBJ1-1 TRBV6-5 TRBD1 . CASSYSGQGATEAFF TGTGCCAGCAGTTACTCGGGACAGGGAGCAACTGAAGCTTTCTTT
15 TRBJ2-4 TRBV11-2 TRBD2 . CASSSGGSLENIQYF TGTGCCAGCAGCTCGGGCGGGAGTCTGGAAAACATTCAGTACTTC
15 TRBJ1-3 TRBV28 . . CASSYQGGAGNTIYF TGTGCCAGCAGTTATCAGGGAGGTGCTGGAAACACCATATATTTT
14 TRBJ1-6 TRBV5-6 . . CASSLAGGNSPLHF TGTGCCAGCAGCTTGGCCGGAGGTAATTCACCCCTCCACTTT
15 TRBJ2-7 TRBV19 TRBD2 . CASSMAGGVFDEQYF TGTGCCAGTAGTATGGCGGGAGGAGTGTTCGACGAGCAGTACTTC
13 TRBJ1-1 TRBV7-7 TRBD1 . CASSPTGTVGAFF TGTGCTAGCAGCCCTACCGGGACAGTCGGCGCTTTCTTT
14 TRBJ1-3 TRBV28 . . CASRGSVSGNTIYF TGTGCCAGCCGAGGGTCAGTCTCTGGAAACACCATATATTTT
12 TRBJ1-1 TRBV5-5 . . CASRSDKPEAFF TGTGCCAGCAGGTCTGACAAGCCCGAAGCTTTCTTT
16 TRBJ2-3 TRBV24-1 TRBD2 . CATSVPGLDVTDTQYF TGTGCCACCAGTGTCCCGGGACTAGACGTGACAGATACGCAGTATTTT
14 TRBJ2-5 TRBV19 . . CASSMIDGQETQYF TGTGCCAGTAGTATGATTGACGGGCAAGAGACCCAGTACTTC
14 TRBJ2-7 TRBV28 TRBD2 . CASRERGAPNEQYF TGTGCCAGCAGGGAGCGGGGGGCTCCCAACGAGCAGTACTTC
15 TRBJ2-3 TRBV5-4 TRBD1 . CASSLRQGAIDTQYF TGTGCCAGCAGCTTGAGGCAGGGGGCTATTGATACGCAGTATTTT
15 TRBJ2-1 TRBV5-1 TRBD1 . CASSLSGQSYNEQFF TGCGCCAGCAGCTTGTCGGGACAGTCCTACAATGAGCAGTTCTTC
15 TRBJ2-1 TRBV14 TRBD1 once CASRGGGQGHNEQFF TGTGCCAGCCGGGGTGGGGGACAGGGACACAATGAGCAGTTCTTC
15 TRBJ2-5 TRBV21-1 . . CASSKGLAGGETQYF TGTGCCAGCAGCAAAGGACTAGCGGGAGGAGAGACCCAGTACTTC
12 TRBJ2-2 TRBV7-3 . . CASSFGSGELFF TGTGCCAGCAGCTTCGGTTCCGGGGAGCTGTTTTTT
12 TRBJ1-6 TRBV2 . . CASSGSDSPLHF TGTGCCAGCAGTGGTTCGGATTCACCCCTCCACTTT
14 TRBJ2-7 TRBV9 TRBD2 . CASGASGSPREQYF TGTGCCAGCGGAGCTAGCGGGAGTCCTAGGGAGCAGTACTTC
14 TRBJ1-5 TRBV7-8 TRBD1 . CASSSSDRDQPQHF TGTGCCAGCAGCTCCTCCGACAGGGATCAGCCCCAGCATTTT
16 TRBJ2-7 TRBV11-2 TRBD1 . CASSPWTWDRPHEQYF TGTGCCAGCAGCCCGTGGACTTGGGACAGGCCCCACGAGCAGTACTTC
14 TRBJ2-1 TRBV29-1 . once CSVILDTPYNEQFF TGCAGCGTAATCCTCGACACTCCATACAATGAGCAGTTCTTC
15 TRBJ2-3 TRBV4-2 TRBD2 . CASSHTSGITDTQYF TGTGCCAGCAGCCATACTAGCGGAATTACAGATACGCAGTATTTT
14 TRBJ1-5 TRBV19 . . CASSTTGPNQPQHF TGTGCCAGTAGTACGACAGGTCCTAATCAGCCCCAGCATTTT
16 TRBJ2-1 TRBV9 TRBD1 . CASSSTTGASYNEQFF TGTGCCAGCAGCTCAACGACAGGGGCCTCCTACAATGAGCAGTTCTTC
13 TRBJ2-1 TRBV28 TRBD2 . CASSLGTSFFAFF TGTGCCAGCAGTTTAGGGACTAGCTTTTTCGCGTTCTTC